The present T cell receptor beta chain was sequenced within a study of blood T cell repertoires in COVID-19. As for the study in general: Samples taken during acute and convalescent COVID-19 were collected in the United States, Italy and Spain.

The CDR3 totals 16 residues. V lost 5 bases, J lost 1 base, and 17 bases lay in between. Germline V CDR1 and CDR2: SGHAT, FQNNGV. Methods used by the authors: Amplification of reference gene primers was used by the study to estimate nucleated cell counts. The protocol was immunoSEQ multiplex PCR, while the TCRdb copy is restricted to in-frame clones and leaves out a portion. V and J calls and clone size are as listed in that table; D and trimming were resolved from the DNA. Of 300,000 to 350,000 clones in the sample, roughly 90% are singletons; the top ten hold around 3.9%. Participant reports of clinical history set cohort assignment.

This TCR was recovered from a woman between 25 and 40 years old who had been exposed to COVID-19. The V and J genes are TRBV11-2 and TRBJ1-1; no clear D gene. Source material: PBMCs or T cells enriched from blood (not recorded which). DNA for the CDR3: TGTGCCAGCAGCCGCCCCAGGAGACTAACGAACACTGAAGCTTTCTTT. Its translation: CASSRPRRLTNTEAFF.